Listed here is a single TCR beta chain. The data were taken from a study of T cells in Graves' hyperthyroidism and ophthalmopathy. The ends were cut back, 3 bases at V and 1 base at J, with 12 bases in the middle. CDR1 and CDR2 (germline): MDHEN, SYDVKM. This CDR3 spans 15 amino acids. Using RNA transcripts as the source, TCR beta CDR3 regions were amplified. The study used the HTBI primer set for a first-round RT-PCR of the TCR CDR3. TCRdb independently ran MiXCR on the multiplex PCR reads; one entry per CDR3 protein. Of more than 600,000 distinct CDR3 sequences listed, 16% are singletons. The V call is TRBV28, the J call TRBJ1-1; D is possibly TRBD1 (5 bases). The TCR comes from a man in his late teens or twenties with Graves' hyperthyroidism. The source material was blood. The CDR3 coding sequence is TGTGCCAGCAGTTTTTTCGGGGGGGGGAACACTGAAGCTTTCTTT. The encoded protein is CASSFFGGGNTEAFF.